The clone carrying this T cell receptor beta chain showed up just a few times. The antigen remains undetermined. This entry comes from a study of T cells after yellow fever vaccination. Across the whole study: With SMART-Seq v4 Ultra Low Input, the fractions containing low cell numbers were prepared. Study-level findings and limits: Within FACS-sorted repertoires, abundant clonotypes contaminating from the bulk population could be present. Relatively few clonotypes were ones that appeared in both CD4 and CD8 compartments.

Generation of TCR cDNA used 5'RACE template switching (which added a universal primer site and UMIs). MiXCR, applied by TCRdb to the 5' RACE reads, yields one record per CDR3 protein. Of fewer than 400,000 distinct CDR3 sequences detected, 6.2% appear once; the ten largest clones hold about 15%. Germline CDR1 reads GTSNPN; CDR2 reads SVGIG (reference sequence). With 2 bases removed from V and 2 bases from J, the gap between germline ends came to 3 bases. The CDR3 runs 12 residues. This sequence was found in a man younger than 40 who received the YFV17D yellow fever vaccine. This material consisted of PBMCs, taken 5 days after the yellow fever booster vaccination. The rearrangement joins TRBV30 to TRBJ2-2; D uncertain. The CDR3 DNA sequence: TGTGCCTGGAGTTCTAACACCGGGGAGCTGTTTTTT. Its translation: CAWSSNTGELFF.